Listed below are T cell receptor beta chains from one sample, sequenced in a study of blood T cell repertoires in COVID-19. Data came from immunoSEQ multiplex PCR; TCRdb stores just in-frame clones and leaves some out. The profile shows 250,000 to 350,000 clones, 90% to 95% of them singletons. The source material was peripheral blood. All receptors derive from a woman aged 30 to 39 with COVID-19, enrolled during active disease. CDR3s include the opening cysteine and the closing phenylalanine or tryptophan. A D gene is named only where the DNA matches it firmly. Clone size, where shown, is once, few, many, or a class for clones that have expanded.

J gene,D gene,clone size,V gene,CDR3 protein,CDR3 DNA
TRBJ1-1,.,many,TRBV5-1,CASSLTQGSEAFF,TGCGCCAGCAGCTTGACACAGGGCTCTGAAGCTTTCTTT
TRBJ1-1,.,.,TRBV30,CAWRQGVGTEAFF,TGTGCCTGGAGACAGGGCGTAGGGACTGAAGCTTTCTTT
TRBJ1-5,TRBD1,.,TRBV10-3,CAISPGQGRNQPQHF,TGTGCCATCAGTCCGGGACAGGGACGCAATCAGCCCCAGCATTTT
TRBJ1-2,TRBD1,.,TRBV10-3,CATDRQGAGYGYTF,TGTGCCACCGATAGACAGGGCGCAGGATATGGCTACACCTTC
TRBJ1-2,TRBD1,.,TRBV3-1/TRBV3-2,CASSLGDRVVYGYTF,TGTGCCAGCAGCCTTGGGGACAGGGTTGTCTATGGCTACACCTTC
TRBJ2-1,.,once,TRBV4-2,CASSPDSRDYNEQFF,TGTGCCAGCAGCCCAGACTCGCGGGACTACAATGAGCAGTTCTTC
TRBJ2-7,.,few,TRBV7-2,CASGRTPTYEQYF,TGTGCCAGCGGCAGGACACCAACCTACGAGCAGTACTTC
TRBJ2-7,TRBD2,.,TRBV13,CASSRGAGLAGVNEQYF,TGTGCCAGCAGCAGGGGTGCTGGGCTAGCGGGAGTAAACGAGCAGTACTTC
TRBJ2-3,TRBD1,.,TRBV9,CASSTGGVGVDTQYF,TGTGCCAGCAGCACAGGGGGCGTAGGGGTGGATACGCAGTATTTT
TRBJ2-5,TRBD1,.,TRBV27,CATRDRKGAQETQYF,TGTGCCACCCGGGACAGGAAGGGGGCCCAAGAGACCCAGTACTTC
TRBJ2-7,.,.,TRBV11-2,CASSLERGGEQYF,TGTGCCAGCAGCTTAGAGAGGGGAGGAGAGCAGTACTTC
TRBJ2-3,TRBD2,.,TRBV7-8,CASSDLAGADTQYF,TGTGCCAGCAGCGACCTGGCGGGAGCAGATACGCAGTATTTT
TRBJ1-2,.,.,TRBV6-5,CASSYGRHINYGYTF,TGTGCCAGCAGTTACGGGAGACATATTAACTATGGCTACACCTTC
TRBJ2-5,.,.,TRBV5-6,CASSSRPGRKQETQYF,TGTGCCAGCAGCTCCCGGCCGGGGAGGAAACAAGAGACCCAGTACTTC
TRBJ1-1,TRBD1,.,TRBV27,CAPGQANTEAFF,TGTGCCCCGGGACAGGCGAACACTGAAGCTTTCTTT
TRBJ2-2,TRBD1,few,TRBV3-1/TRBV3-2,CASSPPRQGLNTGELFF,TGTGCCAGCAGCCCACCTCGACAGGGGCTAAACACCGGGGAGCTGTTTTTT
TRBJ2-1,.,.,TRBV14,CASSHVALEQFF,TGTGCCAGCAGCCACGTGGCTTTAGAGCAGTTCTTC
TRBJ2-7,TRBD1,.,TRBV6-5,CASSDSGTGDIEQYF,TGTGCCAGCAGTGACTCCGGGACAGGGGACATAGAGCAGTACTTC
TRBJ2-1,.,.,TRBV30,CAWSVTSRNEQFF,TGTGCCTGGAGTGTGACTAGTCGGAATGAGCAGTTCTTC
TRBJ1-1,TRBD1,.,TRBV2,CAIGGQGARDTEAFF,TGTGCCATCGGGGGACAGGGGGCGCGGGACACTGAAGCTTTCTTT
TRBJ1-1,TRBD1,.,TRBV4-2,CASSLGTGNTEAFF,TGTGCCAGCAGCCTAGGGACAGGGAACACTGAAGCTTTCTTT
TRBJ1-2,.,.,TRBV3-1/TRBV3-2,CASSPGQFYGYTF,TGTGCCAGCAGCCCCGGACAGTTCTATGGCTACACCTTC
TRBJ2-5,TRBD2,few,TRBV6-5,CASSRETSGQETQYF,TGTGCCAGCAGTCGAGAAACTAGCGGCCAAGAGACCCAGTACTTC
TRBJ2-3,TRBD2,.,TRBV28,CASSLPTGARSGRAKDTQYF,TGTGCCAGCAGCCTCCCGACAGGGGCTCGTAGCGGGAGGGCTAAAGATACGCAGTATTTT
TRBJ1-1,TRBD1,.,TRBV19,CASSLRQGVTEAFF,TGTGCCAGTAGTCTCCGACAGGGGGTCACTGAAGCTTTCTTT
TRBJ1-6,TRBD1,.,TRBV11-3,CASSRTGDSPLHF,TGTGCCAGCAGCAGGACAGGGGATTCACCCCTCCACTTT
TRBJ2-1,TRBD1,.,TRBV24-1,CATAGTGDNEQFF,TGTGCCACGGCCGGGACAGGGGATAATGAGCAGTTCTTC
TRBJ1-4,.,once,TRBV19,CASSEEDRPNEKLFF,TGTGCCAGTAGTGAGGAGGACAGACCTAATGAAAAACTGTTTTTT
TRBJ2-2,.,.,TRBV28,CASLPRRGELFF,TGTGCCAGCCTACCACGTCGCGGGGAGCTGTTTTTT
TRBJ1-3,.,.,TRBV27,CASSPEGEPGNTIYF,TGTGCCAGCAGCCCCGAAGGGGAACCTGGAAACACCATATATTTT
TRBJ1-2,TRBD1,.,TRBV7-2,CASSNRQGNYGYTF,TGTGCCAGCAGCAACAGACAGGGGAACTATGGCTACACCTTC
TRBJ2-1,TRBD2,.,TRBV5-1,CASSLGRLAGSGSYNEQFF,TGCGCCAGCAGCTTGGGGCGGCTAGCGGGAAGTGGATCCTACAATGAGCAGTTCTTC
TRBJ2-7,.,.,TRBV2,CASSEGLGPYEQYF,TGTGCCAGCAGTGAAGGACTAGGGCCCTACGAGCAGTACTTC
TRBJ2-6,.,.,TRBV4-1,CASSQVPTQVPTLSGANVLTF,TGCGCCAGCAGCCAAGTCCCTACACAGGTTCCGACACTCTCTGGGGCCAACGTCCTGACTTTC